The sequence of this TCR beta chain was determined in a study of CD8+CD57+ T cells in acquired aplastic anemia. Across the whole study: Sorting CD4+ and CD8+ cells gave DNA averaging around 3 ug.

The template used for profiling TCR beta VDJ and CDR3 was genomic DNA. TCRdb processed the reads anew with MiXCR; each CDR3 protein has one entry. The sample has around 200,000 distinct CDR3 sequences; roughly half are singletons. The ends lost 3 bases at V and 7 bases at J; junction bases unmatched: 6. The CDR3 has 14 residues. Germline loops: CDR1 MGHRA, CDR2 YSYEKL. Note on this clonotype: Its antigen remains unknown.

General study results and limits: Patients and healthy controls showed no significant CD8+ Simpson's diversity difference. Comparison of patients with controls identified twenty-nine shared CD8+ CDR3 sequences.

The patients chosen for sequencing had shown expansion of CD8+CD57+ cells (detected by flow cytometry). No therapy was given to patients before blood sampling. The V call is TRBV4-1, the J call TRBJ2-7; 10 bases are a match to TRBD1. The receptor was isolated from a human donor with aplastic anemia. Sequencing input: sorted CD4+, CD8+, or CD8+CD57+ T cells (not recorded which) from PBMCs. The CDR3 spells CASSQAGQGREQYF. DNA for the CDR3: TGCGCCAGCAGCCAGGCGGGACAGGGGAGGGAGCAGTACTTC.